One and the same sample provided the 22 T cell receptor beta chains below, sequenced in a study of T-cell memory formation after mild COVID-19. TCRdb reprocessed the 5' RACE reads via MiXCR and lists one record per CDR3 protein. The sample consists of about 100,000 distinct CDR3 sequences, roughly 19% of them appearing once. The sequencing input was PBMCs or a T cell subset sorted from them (not recorded which). These receptors were obtained from a man between 18 and 29 years old who had mild COVID-19 (a few samples of this study predate the infection). Cell type and time point are not known.

This chain joins TRBV19 and TRBJ1-1; 8 bases align to TRBD1. The V gene's germline CDR1 is LNHDA and CDR2 SQIVND (reference sequence). The CDR3 is 12 amino acids. V dropped 5 bases and J dropped 8; count of bases not matched to a gene: 4. This chain's CDR3 is CASSSWTGEAFF. CDR3 in DNA: TGTGCCAGTAGTTCCTGGACAGGGGAAGCTTTCTTT.

This clonotype was seen more than once but under ten times. V gene TRBV28 combines with J gene TRBJ1-5, with D perhaps matching TRBD1 (5 bases). V was trimmed by 1 base and J by 7 bases, leaving 5 bases between them. The germline gives CDR1 MDHEN, CDR2 SYDVKM. The CDR3 has 12 amino acids. Here the CDR3 reads CASSLSGQPQHF. The CDR3 DNA is TGTGCCAGCAGTTTATCAGGGCAGCCCCAGCATTTT.

This clonotype was counted many times. The chain joins TRBV12-3 or TRBV12-4 to TRBJ2-7; D ambiguous. The CDR3 has 14 residues. V was trimmed by 7 bases and J by 0 bases, leaving 13 bases between them. Here the CDR3 reads CASTPVAGSYEQYF. Here the CDR3 DNA reads TGTGCCAGCACCCCAGTAGCAGGCTCCTACGAGCAGTACTTC.

The chain couples TRBV12-3 or TRBV12-4 to TRBJ2-7; a possible D gene is TRBD1 (6 bases). V lost 3 bases and J 3 bases, leaving 9 bases between the germline ends. The CDR3 runs 13 residues. CDR3 residues: CASSFDRNYEQYF. Written as DNA, the CDR3 is TGTGCCAGCAGTTTCGACAGGAACTACGAGCAGTACTTC.

The V and J genes are TRBV15 and TRBJ2-2; 9 bases are shared with TRBD1. Germline V gene lookup returns CDR1 LNHNV and CDR2 YYDKDF (reference sequence). V shed 5 bases, J shed 8 bases, and the junction held 6 bases outside the gene matches. There are 14 residues in the CDR3. The CDR3 DNA is TGTGCCACCAGCGGGGACAGGGCTTTTGGGGAGCTGTTTTTT. Amino acids: CATSGDRAFGELFF.

This clonotype was seen more than once but under ten times. This sequence joins TRBV6-5 and TRBJ1-1; the D gene is possibly TRBD1 (6 bases). This CDR3 has 15 amino acids. The V and J ends lost 6 bases and 2 bases respectively, with 16 bases between them. Germline V gene lookup returns CDR1 MNHEY and CDR2 SVGAGI. CDR3 protein: CASRRDILYNTEAFF. CDR3 nucleotides: TGTGCCAGCAGGCGGGACATTCTTTATAACACTGAAGCTTTCTTT.

The chain employs TRBV29-1 and TRBJ2-3; D uncertain. With 7 bases removed from V and 0 bases from J, the gap between germline ends came to 14 bases. Germline V gene lookup returns CDR1 SQVTM and CDR2 ANQGSEA. This CDR3 spans 14 amino acids. The CDR3 loop reads CSARQQASTDTQYF. As DNA, the CDR3 is TGCAGCGCTAGGCAGCAAGCTAGCACAGATACGCAGTATTTT.

The chain links TRBV4-3 to TRBJ2-7; D call uncertain. V shed 0 bases and J shed 2 bases, with 11 bases lying between them. The CDR3 covers 15 residues. Germline CDR1 LGHNA, CDR2 YSLEER. The CDR3 loop reads CASSQDLRTTYEQYF. The CDR3 DNA follows: TGCGCCAGCAGCCAAGATCTGCGCACCACCTACGAGCAGTACTTC.

This clonotype appeared many times. This chain joins TRBV29-1 and TRBJ2-2; D perhaps matches TRBD1 (6 bases). V was cut by 6 bases and J by 1 base, with 12 bases left in between. The CDR3 loop spans 14 amino acids. CDR1 and CDR2 from the germline V gene are SQVTM and ANQGSEA. This CDR3 reads CSVSGVLNTGELFF. DNA for the CDR3: TGCAGCGTCTCAGGGGTTTTGAACACCGGGGAGCTGTTTTTT.

This clonotype turned up a few times. The chain carries TRBV4-1 and TRBJ2-5; unclear D gene. The germline gives CDR1 MGHRA, CDR2 YSYEKL. Trimming pared 1 base from V and 2 bases from J, leaving 8 bases between. This CDR3 has 14 residues. This CDR3 reads CASSQVASQETQYF. In DNA, the CDR3 is TGCGCCAGCAGCCAAGTGGCCAGTCAAGAGACCCAGTACTTC.

This clonotype came up many times. V is TRBV7-2 and J is TRBJ1-6; TRBD1 aligns across 8 bases. The CDR3 is made up of 15 amino acids. The germline V gene encodes CDR1 SGHTA and CDR2 FQGNSA. The junction had 9 bases not matched to a gene; V was cut back by 8 bases and J by 6 bases. The CDR3 DNA reads as TGTGCCAGCCGAGGACAGGGAGGGACTAATTCACCCCTCCACTTT. This translates into CASRGQGGTNSPLHF.

Only a few counts were recorded for this clonotype. This chain uses TRBV19 with TRBJ2-3, with D unclear. CDR1 is LNHDA, CDR2 SQIVND, per germline (reference sequence). This CDR3 spans 13 amino acids. Trimming left V 8 bases short and J 4 bases short, with 13 bases between. In DNA, the CDR3 is TGTGCCAGTTCCTTCTGGTTCGCAGATACGCAGTATTTT. It translates to CASSFWFADTQYF.

The chain uses TRBV5-1 and TRBJ2-2; 8 positions agree with TRBD1. V was clipped by 3 bases and J by 5 bases; unmatched bases: 9. From germline, CDR1 is SGHRS and CDR2 YFSETQ. The CDR3 is 16 amino acids. DNA for the CDR3: TGCGCCAGCAGCTGGAGGACAGGGTGGGAAACCGGGGAGCTGTTTTTT. This sequence encodes CASSWRTGWETGELFF.

This clonotype was picked up a small number of times. This chain connects TRBV18 to TRBJ2-5; D possibly uses TRBD1 or TRBD2 (5 bases each). This CDR3 contains 17 residues. Trimming removed 3 bases at V and 1 base at J, with 18 bases between. Germline CDR1 is KGHSH and CDR2 is LQKENI. The CDR3 reads CASSPAGTLTSQETQYF. The CDR3 DNA sequence: TGTGCCAGCTCACCGGCCGGGACGTTGACTTCCCAAGAGACCCAGTACTTC.

This clonotype was counted a few times. The chain joins TRBV5-1 to TRBJ1-2; TRBD1 is a possible D gene (5 bases). Germline V gene data show CDR1 as SGHRS and CDR2 as YFSETQ. Trimming took 2 bases from V and 7 from J, leaving 18 bases between them. The CDR3 is 15 residues long. The CDR3 loop is CASSFRPGETFGYTF. The CDR3 coding sequence is TGCGCCAGCAGCTTCAGGCCGGGGGAGACCTTTGGCTACACCTTC.

The V gene is TRBV6-1, the J gene TRBJ1-6, with D possibly being TRBD1 (6 bases). In germline, CDR1 is MNHNS, CDR2 SASEGT. The CDR3 extends over 14 amino acids. With 4 bases removed from V and 7 bases from J, the gap between germline ends came to 11 bases. In DNA form, the CDR3 reads TGTGCCAGCAGTGTCGACGGGGGCAATTCACCCCTCCACTTT. Translation gives CASSVDGGNSPLHF.

This clonotype was picked up a small number of times. The CDR3 reads CASSLSGTSGNTIYF. The CDR3 nucleotides read TGTGCCAGCAGTCTCAGCGGGACCTCTGGAAACACCATATATTTT. The J gene is TRBJ1-3, the V gene TRBV6-5; TRBD1 might be the D (5 bases). The germline CDR1 and CDR2 sequences are MNHEY and SVGAGI. V gave up 5 bases and J gave up 0 bases, with 11 bases separating them. This CDR3 contains 15 residues.

This clonotype was seen a handful of times. The chain links TRBV7-9 to TRBJ1-1; D is undetermined. Germline V gene data show CDR1 as SEHNR and CDR2 as FQNEAQ (reference sequence). CDR3 length: 11 amino acids. Between the trimmed V and J ends, which lost 5 bases and 6 bases, there was a span of 7 bases. In DNA form, the CDR3 reads TGTGCCAGCAGCCCGTCCTCTGAAGCTTTCTTT. This codes for CASSPSSEAFF.

The rearrangement joins TRBV4-1 to TRBJ1-5, with TRBD1 matching over 8 bases. The CDR3 sequence is 15 residues long. Unmatched junction bases numbered 9, after V lost 4 bases and J lost 7 bases. CDR1 is MGHRA and CDR2 is YSYEKL in the germline V gene. The CDR3 nucleotides read TGCGCCAGCAGCCCCACAGGGGGAAGGAACCAGCCCCAGCATTTT. It yields the protein CASSPTGGRNQPQHF.

The chain uses TRBV19 and TRBJ1-2; no reliable D call. The V end lost 8 bases, the J end lost 8 bases, and 21 bases lay between the germline ends. The CDR3 is 14 amino acids. From germline, CDR1 is LNHDA and CDR2 SQIVND (reference sequence). The CDR3 coding sequence is TGTGCCAGTGGATCCAGGAAGCCTGAGGAAGGCTACACCTTC. Translated: CASGSRKPEEGYTF.

This clonotype was seen a few times. V usage is TRBV18 and J usage is TRBJ2-5, with D unclear. The CDR3 covers 14 residues. Germline assignment: CDR1 KGHSH and CDR2 LQKENI. The V gene lost 4 bases and the J gene lost 5 bases, with 14 bases spanning the gap. CDR3 DNA sequence: TGTGCCAGCTCACTCCCCTCGGTCTCGGAGACCCAGTACTTC. Protein product: CASSLPSVSETQYF.

The chain carries TRBV2 and TRBJ1-4; D ambiguous. Germline V gene data show CDR1 as SNHLY and CDR2 as FYNNEI. This CDR3 contains 12 residues. V lost 0 bases and J 11 bases, leaving 7 bases between the germline ends. CDR3: CASSEALGKLFF. The CDR3 DNA is TGTGCCAGCAGTGAAGCTCTAGGGAAACTGTTTTTT. The complete variable domain, with remaining parts taken from reference TRBV2 and TRBJ1-4, reads EPEVTQTPSHQVTQMGQEVILRCVPISNHLYFYWYRQILGQKVEFLVSFYNNEISEKSEIFDDQFSVERPDGSNFTLKIRSTKLEDSAMYFCASSEALGKLFFGSGTQLSVL.